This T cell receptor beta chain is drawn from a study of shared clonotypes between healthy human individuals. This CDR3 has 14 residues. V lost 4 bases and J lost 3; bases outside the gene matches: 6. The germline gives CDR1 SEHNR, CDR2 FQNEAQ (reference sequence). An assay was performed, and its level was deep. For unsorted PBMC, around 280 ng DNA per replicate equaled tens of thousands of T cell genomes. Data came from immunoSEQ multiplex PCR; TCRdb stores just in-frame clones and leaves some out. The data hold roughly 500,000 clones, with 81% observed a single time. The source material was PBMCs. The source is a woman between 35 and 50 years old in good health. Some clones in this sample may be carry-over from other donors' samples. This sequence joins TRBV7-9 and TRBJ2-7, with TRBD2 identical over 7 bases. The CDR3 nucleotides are TGTGCCAGCAGCTCAGCCGGACTAGTCTACGAGCAGTACTTC. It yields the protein CASSSAGLVYEQYF.